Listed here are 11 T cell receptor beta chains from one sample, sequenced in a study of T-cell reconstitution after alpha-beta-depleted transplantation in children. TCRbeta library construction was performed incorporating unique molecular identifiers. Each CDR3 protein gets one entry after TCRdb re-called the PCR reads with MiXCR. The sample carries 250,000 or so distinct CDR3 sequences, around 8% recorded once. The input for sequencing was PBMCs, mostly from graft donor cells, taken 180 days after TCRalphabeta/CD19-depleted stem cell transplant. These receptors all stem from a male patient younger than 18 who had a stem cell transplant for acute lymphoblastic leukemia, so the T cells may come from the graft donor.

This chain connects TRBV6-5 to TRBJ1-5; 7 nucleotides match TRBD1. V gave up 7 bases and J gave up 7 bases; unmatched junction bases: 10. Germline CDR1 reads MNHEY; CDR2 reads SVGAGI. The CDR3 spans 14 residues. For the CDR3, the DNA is TGTGCCAGCATTACTTGGACAGGCGGACAGCCCCAGCATTTT. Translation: CASITWTGGQPQHF.

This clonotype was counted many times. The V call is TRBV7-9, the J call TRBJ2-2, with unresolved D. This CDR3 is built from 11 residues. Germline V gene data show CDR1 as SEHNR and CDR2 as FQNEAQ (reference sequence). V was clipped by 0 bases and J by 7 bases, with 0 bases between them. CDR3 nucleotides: TGTGCCAGCAGCTTAGCCGGGGAGCTGTTTTTT. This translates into CASSLAGELFF.

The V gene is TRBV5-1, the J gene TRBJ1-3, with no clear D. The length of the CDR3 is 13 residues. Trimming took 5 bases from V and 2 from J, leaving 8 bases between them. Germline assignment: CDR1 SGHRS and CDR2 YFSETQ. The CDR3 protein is CASRESTGNTIYF. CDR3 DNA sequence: TGCGCCAGCAGGGAGTCAACTGGAAACACCATATATTTT.

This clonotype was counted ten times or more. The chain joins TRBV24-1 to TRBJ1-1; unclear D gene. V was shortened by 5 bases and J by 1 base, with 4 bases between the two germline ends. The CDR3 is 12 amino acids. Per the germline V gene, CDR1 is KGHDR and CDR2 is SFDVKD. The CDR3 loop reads CATSGWNTEAFF. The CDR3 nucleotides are TGTGCCACCAGTGGGTGGAACACTGAAGCTTTCTTT.

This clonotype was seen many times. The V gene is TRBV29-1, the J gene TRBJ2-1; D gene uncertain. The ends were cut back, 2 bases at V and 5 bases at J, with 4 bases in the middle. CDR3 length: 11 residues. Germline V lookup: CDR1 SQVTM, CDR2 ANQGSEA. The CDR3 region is CSVEYDNEQFF. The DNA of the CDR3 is TGCAGCGTTGAATACGACAATGAGCAGTTCTTC.

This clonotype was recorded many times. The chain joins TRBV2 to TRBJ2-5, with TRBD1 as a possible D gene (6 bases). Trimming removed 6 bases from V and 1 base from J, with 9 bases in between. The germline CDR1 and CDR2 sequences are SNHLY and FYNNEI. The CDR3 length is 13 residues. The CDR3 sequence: CASRWGLQETQYF. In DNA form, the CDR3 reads TGTGCCAGCAGGTGGGGGCTCCAAGAGACCCAGTACTTC.

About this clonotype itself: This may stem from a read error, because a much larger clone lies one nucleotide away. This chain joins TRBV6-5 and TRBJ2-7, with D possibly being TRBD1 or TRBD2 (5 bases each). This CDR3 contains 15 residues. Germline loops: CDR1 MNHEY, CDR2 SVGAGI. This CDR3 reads CASSYGGSWGYDQYF. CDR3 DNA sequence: TGTGCCAGCAGTTACGGGGGTAGTTGGGGGTACGACCAGTACTTC.

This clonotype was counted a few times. This CDR3 reads CASSPVGRRVGYEQYF. The CDR3 bases are TGTGCCAGTAGTCCTGTGGGGAGGCGGGTGGGCTACGAGCAGTACTTC. The rearrangement joins TRBV19 to TRBJ2-7; a possible D gene is TRBD2 (6 bases). With 5 bases removed from V and 3 bases from J, the gap between germline ends came to 20 bases. The CDR3 spans 16 residues. Germline V CDR1 and CDR2: LNHDA, SQIVND (reference sequence).

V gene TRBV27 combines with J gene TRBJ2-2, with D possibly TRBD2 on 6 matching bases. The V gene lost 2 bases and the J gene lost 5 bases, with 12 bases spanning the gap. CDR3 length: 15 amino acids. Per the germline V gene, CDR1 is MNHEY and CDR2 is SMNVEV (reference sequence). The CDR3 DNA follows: TGTGCCAGCAGTTTAGGTCAACGGGGGACCGGGGAGCTGTTTTTT. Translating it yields CASSLGQRGTGELFF.

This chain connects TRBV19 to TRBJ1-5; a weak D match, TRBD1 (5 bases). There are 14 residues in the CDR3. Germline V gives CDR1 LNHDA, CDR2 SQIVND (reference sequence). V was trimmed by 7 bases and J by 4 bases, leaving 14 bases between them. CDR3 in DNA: TGTGCCAGTACCAGGGACCGCCTAAATCAGCCCCAGCATTTT. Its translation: CASTRDRLNQPQHF.

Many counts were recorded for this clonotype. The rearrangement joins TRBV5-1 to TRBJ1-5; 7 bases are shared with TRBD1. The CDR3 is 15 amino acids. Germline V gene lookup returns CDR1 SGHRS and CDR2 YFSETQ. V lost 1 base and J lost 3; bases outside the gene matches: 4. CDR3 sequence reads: CASSLHGTDNQPQHF. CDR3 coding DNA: TGCGCCAGCAGCTTGCATGGGACAGACAATCAGCCCCAGCATTTT.